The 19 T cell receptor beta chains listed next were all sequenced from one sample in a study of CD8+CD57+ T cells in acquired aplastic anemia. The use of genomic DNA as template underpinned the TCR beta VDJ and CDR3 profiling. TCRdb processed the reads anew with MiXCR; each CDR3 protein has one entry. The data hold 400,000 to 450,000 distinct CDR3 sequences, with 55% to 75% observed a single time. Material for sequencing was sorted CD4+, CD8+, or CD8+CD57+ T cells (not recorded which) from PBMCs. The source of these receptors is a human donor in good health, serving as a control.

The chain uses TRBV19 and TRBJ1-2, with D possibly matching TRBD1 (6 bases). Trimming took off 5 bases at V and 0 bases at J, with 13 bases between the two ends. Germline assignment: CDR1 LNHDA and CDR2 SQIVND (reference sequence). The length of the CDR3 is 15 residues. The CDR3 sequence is CASSYRTEANYGYTF. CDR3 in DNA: TGTGCCAGTAGTTACCGGACAGAAGCTAACTATGGCTACACCTTC.

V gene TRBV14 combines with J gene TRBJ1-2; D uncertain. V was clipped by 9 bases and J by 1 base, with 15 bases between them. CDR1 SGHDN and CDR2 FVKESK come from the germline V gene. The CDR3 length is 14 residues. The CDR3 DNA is TGTGCCAGTAGCTCACCCCCAGTTAACTATGGCTACACCTTC. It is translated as CASSSPPVNYGYTF.

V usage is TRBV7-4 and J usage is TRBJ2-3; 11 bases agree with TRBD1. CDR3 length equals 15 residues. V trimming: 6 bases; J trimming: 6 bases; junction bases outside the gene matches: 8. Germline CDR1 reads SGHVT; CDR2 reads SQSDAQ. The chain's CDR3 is CASRSGQGGKDTQYF. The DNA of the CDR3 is TGTGCCAGCAGATCGGGACAGGGGGGGAAGGATACGCAGTATTTT.

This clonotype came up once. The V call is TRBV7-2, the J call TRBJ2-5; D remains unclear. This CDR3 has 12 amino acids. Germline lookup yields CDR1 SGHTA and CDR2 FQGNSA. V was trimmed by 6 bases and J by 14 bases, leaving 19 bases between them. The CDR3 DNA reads TGTGCCAGCAGTGAGGACGGACGTAAACAATACTTC. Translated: CASSEDGRKQYF.

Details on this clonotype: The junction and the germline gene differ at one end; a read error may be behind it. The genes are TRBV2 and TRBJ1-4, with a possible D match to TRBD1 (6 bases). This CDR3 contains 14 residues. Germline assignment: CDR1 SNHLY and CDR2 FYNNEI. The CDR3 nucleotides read TGTGCCAGCAGTGAGGGCTACAGGGTTGGAAACCTGTTGTTT. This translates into CASSEGYRVGNLLF.

CDR3 sequence reads: CSARGTIQEKPQHF. The CDR3 nucleotides are TGCAGTGCTAGAGGGACGATCCAAGAGAAGCCCCAGCATTTT. The chain uses TRBV20-1 and TRBJ1-5; D unresolved. This CDR3 contains 14 residues. Germline CDR1 is DFQATT and CDR2 is SNEGSKA (reference sequence). V was pared by 1 base and J by 8 bases, with 15 bases between.

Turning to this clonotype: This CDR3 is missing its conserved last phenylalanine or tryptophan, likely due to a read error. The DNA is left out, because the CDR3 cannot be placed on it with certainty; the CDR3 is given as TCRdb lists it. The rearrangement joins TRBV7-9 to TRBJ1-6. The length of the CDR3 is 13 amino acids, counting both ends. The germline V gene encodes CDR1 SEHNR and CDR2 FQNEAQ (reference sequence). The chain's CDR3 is CASSLVIGSSGNT.

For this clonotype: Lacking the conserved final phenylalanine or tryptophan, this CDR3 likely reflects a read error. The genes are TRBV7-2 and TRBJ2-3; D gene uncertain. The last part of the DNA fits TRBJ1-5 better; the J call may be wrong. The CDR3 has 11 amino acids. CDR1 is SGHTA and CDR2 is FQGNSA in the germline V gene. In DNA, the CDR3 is TGTGCCAGCAGCACAACTTCCGGGCAGCATGAG. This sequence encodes CASSTTSGQHE.

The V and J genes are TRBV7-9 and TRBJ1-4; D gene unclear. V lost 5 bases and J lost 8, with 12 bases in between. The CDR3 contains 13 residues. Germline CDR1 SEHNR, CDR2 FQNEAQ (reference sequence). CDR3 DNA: TGTGCCAGCAGCCGTGGACTGCGGGAAAAACTGTTTTTT. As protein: CASSRGLREKLFF.

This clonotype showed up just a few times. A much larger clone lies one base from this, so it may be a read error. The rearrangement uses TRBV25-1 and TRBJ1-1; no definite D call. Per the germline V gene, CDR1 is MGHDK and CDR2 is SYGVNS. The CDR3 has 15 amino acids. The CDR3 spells CASSDPRRENTGAFF. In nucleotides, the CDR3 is TGTGCCAGCAGTGATCCACGGCGGGAAAACACTGGAGCTTTCTTT.

This CDR3 reads CASSEGAGTIITALGNTIYF. In DNA form, the CDR3 reads TGTGCCAGCAGTGAAGGGGCCGGGACAATCATAACTGCTCTCGGAAACACCATATATTTT. The V gene is TRBV25-1, the J gene TRBJ1-3, with D possibly TRBD1 on 6 matching bases. Trimming cost V 2 bases and J 4 bases, with 27 bases left between them. CDR3 length: 20 amino acids. CDR1 MGHDK and CDR2 SYGVNS come from the germline V gene. The variable domain in full, completed from reference TRBV25-1 and TRBJ1-3, reads EADIYQTPRYLVIGTGKKITLECSQTMGHDKMYWYQQDPGMELHLIHYSYGVNSTEKGDLSSESTVSRIRTEHFPLTLESARPSHTSQYLCASSEGAGTIITALGNTIYFGEGSWLTVV.

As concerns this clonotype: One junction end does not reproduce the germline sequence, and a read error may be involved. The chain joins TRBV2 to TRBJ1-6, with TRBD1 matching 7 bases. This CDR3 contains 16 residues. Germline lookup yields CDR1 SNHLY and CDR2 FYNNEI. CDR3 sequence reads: CARGPRGGARNSPHHF. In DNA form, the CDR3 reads TGTGCCAGGGGCCCGAGAGGGGGCGCCCGAAATTCACCCCACCACTTT.

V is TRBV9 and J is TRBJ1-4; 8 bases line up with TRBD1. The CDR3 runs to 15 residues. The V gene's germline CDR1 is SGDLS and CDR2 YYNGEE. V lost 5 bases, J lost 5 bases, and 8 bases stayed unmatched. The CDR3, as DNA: TGTGCCAGCAGGGGTGGGACAGGACCGAATGAAAAACTGTTTTTT. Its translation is CASRGGTGPNEKLFF.

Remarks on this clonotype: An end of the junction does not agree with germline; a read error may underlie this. For the CDR3, the DNA is TGCAGCGTACACATAGGCGCTGGTGCTTCTGAATCTATCTTT. Its protein product is CSVHIGAGASESIF. The chain recombines TRBV29-1 with TRBJ1-1; no clear D gene. This CDR3 comprises 14 residues. CDR1 and CDR2 (germline): SQVTM, ANQGSEA.

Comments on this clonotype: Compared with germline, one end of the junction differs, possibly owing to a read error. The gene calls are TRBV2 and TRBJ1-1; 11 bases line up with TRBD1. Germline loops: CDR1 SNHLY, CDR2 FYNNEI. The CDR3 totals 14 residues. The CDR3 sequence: CASRGQGVNTEASF. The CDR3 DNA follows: TGTGCCAGCAGGGGACAGGGGGTGAACACTGAAGCTTCCTTT.

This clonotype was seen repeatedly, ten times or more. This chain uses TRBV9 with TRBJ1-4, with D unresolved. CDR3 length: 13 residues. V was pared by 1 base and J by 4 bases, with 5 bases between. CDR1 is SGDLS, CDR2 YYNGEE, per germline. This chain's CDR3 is CASSVSINEKLFF. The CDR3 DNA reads TGTGCCAGCAGCGTATCCATTAATGAAAAACTGTTTTTT.

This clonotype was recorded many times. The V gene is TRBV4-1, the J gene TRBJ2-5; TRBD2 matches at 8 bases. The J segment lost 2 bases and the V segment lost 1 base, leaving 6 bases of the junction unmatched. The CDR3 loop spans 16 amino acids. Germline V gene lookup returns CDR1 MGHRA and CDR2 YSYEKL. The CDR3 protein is CASSQVQRGRQETQYF. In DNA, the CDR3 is TGCGCCAGCAGCCAAGTGCAGCGGGGGAGACAAGAGACCCAGTACTTC.

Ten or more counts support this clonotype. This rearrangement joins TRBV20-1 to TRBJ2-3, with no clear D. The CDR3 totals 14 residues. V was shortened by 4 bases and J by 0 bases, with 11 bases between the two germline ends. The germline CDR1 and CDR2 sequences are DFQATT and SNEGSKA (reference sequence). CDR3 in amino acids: CSAIYPGSTDTQYF. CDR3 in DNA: TGCAGTGCTATCTACCCGGGCAGCACAGATACGCAGTATTTT.

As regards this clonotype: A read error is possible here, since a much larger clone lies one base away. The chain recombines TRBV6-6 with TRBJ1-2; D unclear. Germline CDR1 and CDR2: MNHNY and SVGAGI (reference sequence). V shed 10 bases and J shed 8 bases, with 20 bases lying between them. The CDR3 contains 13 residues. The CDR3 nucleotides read TGTGCCATCGGAACCGTCCCTGGGCAAGGCTACACCTTC. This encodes CAIGTVPGQGYTF.